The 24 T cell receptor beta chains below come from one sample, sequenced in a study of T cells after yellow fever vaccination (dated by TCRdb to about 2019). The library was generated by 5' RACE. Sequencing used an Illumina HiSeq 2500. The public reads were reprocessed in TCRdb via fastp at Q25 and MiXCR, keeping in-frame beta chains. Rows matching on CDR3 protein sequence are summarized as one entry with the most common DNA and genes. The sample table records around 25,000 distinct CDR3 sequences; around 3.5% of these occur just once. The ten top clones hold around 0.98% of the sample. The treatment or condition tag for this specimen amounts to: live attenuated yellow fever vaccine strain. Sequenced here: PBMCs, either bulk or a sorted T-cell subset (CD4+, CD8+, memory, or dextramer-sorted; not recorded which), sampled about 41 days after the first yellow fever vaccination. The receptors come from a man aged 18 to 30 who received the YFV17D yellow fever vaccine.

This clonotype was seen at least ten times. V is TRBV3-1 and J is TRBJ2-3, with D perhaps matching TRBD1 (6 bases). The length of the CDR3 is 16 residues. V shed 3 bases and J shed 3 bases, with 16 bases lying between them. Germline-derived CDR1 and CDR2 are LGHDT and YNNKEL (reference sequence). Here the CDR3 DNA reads TGTGCCAGCAGCCATAAAAGGGGGTGGATTACAGATACGCAGTATTTT. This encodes CASSHKRGWITDTQYF.

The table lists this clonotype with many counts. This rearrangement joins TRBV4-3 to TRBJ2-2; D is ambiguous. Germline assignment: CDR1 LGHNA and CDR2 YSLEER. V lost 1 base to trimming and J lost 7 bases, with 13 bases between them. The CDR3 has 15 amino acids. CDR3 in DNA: TGCGCCAGCAGCCAAGCCGCAGCTAGAATCGGGGAGCTGTTTTTT. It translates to CASSQAAARIGELFF.

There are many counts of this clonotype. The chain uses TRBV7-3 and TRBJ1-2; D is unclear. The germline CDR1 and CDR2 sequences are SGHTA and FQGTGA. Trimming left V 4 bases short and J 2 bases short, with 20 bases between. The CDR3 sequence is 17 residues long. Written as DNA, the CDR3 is TGTGCCAGCAGCTCCCTTTCGAGACTTAGGAAGAACTATGGCTACACCTTC. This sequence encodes CASSSLSRLRKNYGYTF.

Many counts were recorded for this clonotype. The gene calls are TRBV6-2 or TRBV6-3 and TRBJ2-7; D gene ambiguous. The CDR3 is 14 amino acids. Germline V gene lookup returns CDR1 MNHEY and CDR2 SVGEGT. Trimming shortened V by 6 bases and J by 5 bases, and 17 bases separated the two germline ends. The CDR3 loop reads CASRTVTNRDEQYV. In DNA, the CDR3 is TGTGCCAGCAGGACGGTCACCAACCGGGACGAGCAGTACGTC.

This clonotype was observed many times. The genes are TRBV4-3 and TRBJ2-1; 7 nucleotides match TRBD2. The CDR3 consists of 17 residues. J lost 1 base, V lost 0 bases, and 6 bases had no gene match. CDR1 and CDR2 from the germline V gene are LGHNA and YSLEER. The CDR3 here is CASSQDHRGGSYNEQFF. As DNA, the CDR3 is TGCGCCAGCAGCCAAGATCACCGCGGGGGTTCCTACAATGAGCAGTTCTTC.

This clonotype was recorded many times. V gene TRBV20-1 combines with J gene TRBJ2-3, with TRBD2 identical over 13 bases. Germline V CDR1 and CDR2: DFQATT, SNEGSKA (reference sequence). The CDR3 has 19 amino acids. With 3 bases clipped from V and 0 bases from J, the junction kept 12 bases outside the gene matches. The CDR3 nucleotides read TGCAGTGCTAGTTTCCCACCGGGACTAGCGGGGAAAAGCACAGATACGCAGTATTTT. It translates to CSASFPPGLAGKSTDTQYF.

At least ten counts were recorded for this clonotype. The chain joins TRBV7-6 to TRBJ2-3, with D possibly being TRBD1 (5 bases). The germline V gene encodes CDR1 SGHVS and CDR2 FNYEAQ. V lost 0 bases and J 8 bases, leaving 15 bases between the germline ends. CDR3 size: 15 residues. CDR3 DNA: TGTGCCAGCAGCTTAGCAGGCTCAGGGTCAGTTACGCAGTATTTT. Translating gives CASSLAGSGSVTQYF.

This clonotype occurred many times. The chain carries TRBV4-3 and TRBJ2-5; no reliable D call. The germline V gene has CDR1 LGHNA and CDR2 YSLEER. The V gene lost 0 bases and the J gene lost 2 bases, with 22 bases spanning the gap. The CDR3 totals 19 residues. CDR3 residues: CASSQDLSTESRRQETQYF. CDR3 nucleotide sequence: TGCGCCAGCAGCCAAGATCTCTCCACAGAGTCGCGTCGTCAAGAGACCCAGTACTTC.

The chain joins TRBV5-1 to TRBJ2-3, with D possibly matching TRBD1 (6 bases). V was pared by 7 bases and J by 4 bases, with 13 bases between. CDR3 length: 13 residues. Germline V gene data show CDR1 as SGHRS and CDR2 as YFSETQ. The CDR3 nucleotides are TGCGCCAGCCGGGGTGAGGGGGCAGATACGCAGTATTTT. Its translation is CASRGEGADTQYF.

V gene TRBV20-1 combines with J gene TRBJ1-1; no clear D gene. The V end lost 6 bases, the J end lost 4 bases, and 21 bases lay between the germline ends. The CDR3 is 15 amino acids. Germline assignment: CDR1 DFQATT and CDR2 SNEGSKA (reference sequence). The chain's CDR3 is CSARPGGNVATEAFF. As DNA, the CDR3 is TGCAGTGCCAGGCCGGGAGGGAATGTCGCCACTGAAGCTTTCTTT.

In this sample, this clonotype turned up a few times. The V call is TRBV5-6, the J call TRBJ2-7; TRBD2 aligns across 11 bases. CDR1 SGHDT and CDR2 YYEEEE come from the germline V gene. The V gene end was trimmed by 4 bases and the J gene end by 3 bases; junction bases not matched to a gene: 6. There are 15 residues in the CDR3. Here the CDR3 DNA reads TGTGCCAGCAGCCCCGGGACTAGCGGAAACTACGAGCAGTACGTC. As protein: CASSPGTSGNYEQYV.

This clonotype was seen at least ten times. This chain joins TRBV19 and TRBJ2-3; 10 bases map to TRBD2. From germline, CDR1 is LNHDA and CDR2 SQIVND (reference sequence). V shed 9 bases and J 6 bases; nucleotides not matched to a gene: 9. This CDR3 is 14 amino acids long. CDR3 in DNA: TGTGCCAGCCGAAAGCGGGGGGGCCTGGATACGCAGTATTTT. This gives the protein CASRKRGGLDTQYF.

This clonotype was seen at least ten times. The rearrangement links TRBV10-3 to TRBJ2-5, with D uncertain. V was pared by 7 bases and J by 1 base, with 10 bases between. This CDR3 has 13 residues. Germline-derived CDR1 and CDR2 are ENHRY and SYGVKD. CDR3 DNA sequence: TGTGCCATCAAGCTAGAACCCCAAGAGACCCAGTACTTC. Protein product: CAIKLEPQETQYF.

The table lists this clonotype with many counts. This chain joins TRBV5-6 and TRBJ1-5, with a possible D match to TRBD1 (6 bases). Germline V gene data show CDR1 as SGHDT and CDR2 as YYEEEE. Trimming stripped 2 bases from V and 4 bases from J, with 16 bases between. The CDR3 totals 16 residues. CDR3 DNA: TGTGCCAGCAGCTTAAGGGGGAGTGGAGGAAATCAGCCCCAGCATTTT. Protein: CASSLRGSGGNQPQHF.

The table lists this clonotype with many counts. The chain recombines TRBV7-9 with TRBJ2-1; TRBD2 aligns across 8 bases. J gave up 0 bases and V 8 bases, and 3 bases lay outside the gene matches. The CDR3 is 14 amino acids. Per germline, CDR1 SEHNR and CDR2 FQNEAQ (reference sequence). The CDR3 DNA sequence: TGTGCCAGCCCCGGGGGGGTCTCCTACAATGAGCAGTTCTTC. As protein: CASPGGVSYNEQFF.

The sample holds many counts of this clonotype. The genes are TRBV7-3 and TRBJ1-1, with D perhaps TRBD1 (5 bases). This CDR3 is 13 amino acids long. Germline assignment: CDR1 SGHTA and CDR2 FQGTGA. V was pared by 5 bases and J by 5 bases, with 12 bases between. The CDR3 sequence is CASSGGEGTEAFF. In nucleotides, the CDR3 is TGTGCCAGCAGCGGGGGTGAAGGTACTGAAGCTTTCTTT. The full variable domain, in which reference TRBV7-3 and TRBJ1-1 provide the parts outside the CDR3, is GAGVSQTPSNKVTEKGKYVELRCDPISGHTALYWYRQSLGQGPEFLIYFQGTGAADDSGLPNDRFFAVRPEGSVSTLKIQRTERGDSAVYLCASSGGEGTEAFFGQGTRLTVV.

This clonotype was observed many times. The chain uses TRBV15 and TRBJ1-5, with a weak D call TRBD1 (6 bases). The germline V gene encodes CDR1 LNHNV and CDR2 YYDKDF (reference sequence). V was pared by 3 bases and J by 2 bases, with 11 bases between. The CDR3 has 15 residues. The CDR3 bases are TGTGCCACCAGCAGGAAGGACAGCCGCAATCAGCCCCAGCATTTT. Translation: CATSRKDSRNQPQHF.

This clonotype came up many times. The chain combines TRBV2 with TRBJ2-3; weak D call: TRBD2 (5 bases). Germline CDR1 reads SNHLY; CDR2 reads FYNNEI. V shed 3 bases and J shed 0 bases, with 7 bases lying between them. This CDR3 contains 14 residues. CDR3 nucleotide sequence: TGTGCCAGCAGTGAGGGAGTTAGCACAGATACGCAGTATTTT. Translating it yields CASSEGVSTDTQYF.

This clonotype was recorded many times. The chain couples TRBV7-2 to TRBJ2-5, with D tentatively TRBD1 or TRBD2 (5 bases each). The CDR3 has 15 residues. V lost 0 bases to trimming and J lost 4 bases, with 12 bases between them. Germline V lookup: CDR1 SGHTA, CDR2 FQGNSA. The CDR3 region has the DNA TGTGCCAGCAGCTTAGCTGGCTGGGGGAGAGAGACCCAGTACTTC. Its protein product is CASSLAGWGRETQYF.

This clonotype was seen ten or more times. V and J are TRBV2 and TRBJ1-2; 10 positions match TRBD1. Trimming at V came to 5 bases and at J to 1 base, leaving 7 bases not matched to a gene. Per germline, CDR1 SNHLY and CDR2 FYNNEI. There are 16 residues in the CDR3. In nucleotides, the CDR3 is TGTGCCAGCAGTTTCGACAGGGGGCTAGGTAACTATGGCTACACCTTC. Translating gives CASSFDRGLGNYGYTF.

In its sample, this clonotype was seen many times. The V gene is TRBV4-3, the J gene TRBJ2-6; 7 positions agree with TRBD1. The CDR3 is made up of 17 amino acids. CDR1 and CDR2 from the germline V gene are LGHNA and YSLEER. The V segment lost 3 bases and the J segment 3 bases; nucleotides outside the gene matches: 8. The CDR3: CASSHYTGVRGANVLTF. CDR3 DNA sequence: TGCGCCAGCAGCCATTATACAGGGGTGCGTGGGGCCAACGTCCTGACTTTC.

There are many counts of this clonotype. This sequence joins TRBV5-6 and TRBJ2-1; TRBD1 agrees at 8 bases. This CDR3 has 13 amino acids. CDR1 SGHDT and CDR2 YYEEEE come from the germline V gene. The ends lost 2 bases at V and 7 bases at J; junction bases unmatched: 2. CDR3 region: CASSFQGANEQFF. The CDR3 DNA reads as TGTGCCAGCAGCTTTCAGGGGGCGAATGAGCAGTTCTTC.

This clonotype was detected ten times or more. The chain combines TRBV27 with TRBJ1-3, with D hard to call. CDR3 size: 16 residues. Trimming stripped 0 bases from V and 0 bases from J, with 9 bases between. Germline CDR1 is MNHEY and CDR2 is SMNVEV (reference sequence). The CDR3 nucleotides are TGTGCCAGCAGTTTATCGAAGATGCTCTCTGGAAACACCATATATTTT. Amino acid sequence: CASSLSKMLSGNTIYF.

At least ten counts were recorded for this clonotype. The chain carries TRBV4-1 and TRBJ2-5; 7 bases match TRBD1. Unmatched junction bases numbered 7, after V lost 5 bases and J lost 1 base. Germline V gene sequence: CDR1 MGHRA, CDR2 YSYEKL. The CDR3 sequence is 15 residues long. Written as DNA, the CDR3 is TGCGCCAGCAGCTGGACAGGCCTGCCCCAAGAGACCCAGTACTTC. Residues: CASSWTGLPQETQYF.